One and the same sample provided the 21 T cell receptor beta chains below, sequenced in a study of cytomegalovirus exposure and HLA in healthy donors. The PCR employed 60 Vbeta primers together with 13 Jbeta primers. The protocol was immunoSEQ multiplex PCR, while the TCRdb copy is restricted to in-frame clones and leaves out a portion. The data show 180,000 or so clones, 79% seen once. Sequencing used PBMCs. These receptors were taken from a woman in her fifties or sixties in good health and CMV-seronegative.

The chain uses TRBV19 and TRBJ1-2; D gene uncertain. The V end was cut by 6 bases, the J end by 3 bases, with 11 bases between. Germline V gene lookup returns CDR1 LNHDA and CDR2 SQIVND (reference sequence). This CDR3 comprises 13 residues. The CDR3 nucleotides read TGTGCCAGTAGAACAGCGGGCGACTATGGCTACACCTTC. Its translation: CASRTAGDYGYTF.

The chain employs TRBV7-9 and TRBJ1-3; D is unclear. Germline V lookup: CDR1 SEHNR, CDR2 FQNEAQ (reference sequence). V lost 2 bases and J lost 0, with 11 bases in between. The CDR3 runs 16 residues. In DNA, the CDR3 is TGTGCCAGCAGCTTAAAGGCGGGGAACTCTGGAAACACCATATATTTT. It translates to CASSLKAGNSGNTIYF.

The rearrangement links TRBV28 to TRBJ2-5, with D possibly matching TRBD2 (6 bases). This CDR3 comprises 12 residues. Trimming removed 4 bases from V and 11 bases from J, with 14 bases in between. The germline CDR1 and CDR2 sequences are MDHEN and SYDVKM. This CDR3 reads CASSSSPGEQYF. The CDR3 nucleotides read TGTGCCAGCAGTTCCTCCCCGGGGGAGCAGTACTTC.

The CDR3 DNA is TGTGCCAGCAGTTTAGGCAGGGACTATGGCTACACCTTC. It encodes CASSLGRDYGYTF. This sequence joins TRBV27 and TRBJ1-2, with D possibly TRBD1 on 5 matching bases. Deletions cut 2 bases from V and 3 bases from J, with 7 bases between. The CDR3 spans 13 residues. Per germline, CDR1 MNHEY and CDR2 SMNVEV (reference sequence).

V usage is TRBV7-9 and J usage is TRBJ1-4; TRBD1 agrees at 8 bases. V shed 5 bases and J 4 bases; nucleotides not matched to a gene: 3. The germline V gene has CDR1 SEHNR and CDR2 FQNEAQ (reference sequence). The CDR3 has 14 residues. The CDR3 coding sequence is TGTGCCAGCAGCCCAGGGGGCTTTAATGAAAAACTGTTTTTT. This sequence encodes CASSPGGFNEKLFF.

V gene TRBV19 combines with J gene TRBJ2-5; possibly TRBD1 for D (6 bases). V was clipped by 3 bases and J by 2 bases, with 10 bases between them. The CDR3 length is 14 residues. Germline V gives CDR1 LNHDA, CDR2 SQIVND (reference sequence). CDR3 sequence: CASSIQGLQETQYF. The CDR3 DNA is TGTGCCAGTAGTATCCAGGGGTTACAAGAGACCCAGTACTTC. The entire variable domain, with the rest obtained from reference TRBV19 and TRBJ2-5, is as follows: DGGITQSPKYLFRKEGQNVTLSCEQNLNHDAMYWYRQDPGQGLRLIYYSQIVNDFQKGDIAEGYSVSREKKESFPLTVTSAQKNPTAFYLCASSIQGLQETQYFGPGTRLLVL.

The chain couples TRBV4-2 to TRBJ1-6; a possible D gene is TRBD1 (5 bases). Germline V lookup: CDR1 LGHNA, CDR2 YNFKEQ. The CDR3 consists of 17 residues. Trimming took off 1 base at V and 4 bases at J, with 14 bases between the two ends. Here the CDR3 DNA reads TGTGCCAGCAGCCAAGCCCCTCCCGGGGGTTATAATTCACCCCTCCACTTT. Translated: CASSQAPPGGYNSPLHF.

The rearrangement links TRBV6-1 to TRBJ2-3, with 9 bases matching TRBD2. CDR1 MNHNS and CDR2 SASEGT come from the germline V gene. Unmatched junction bases numbered 12, after V lost 3 bases and J lost 5 bases. This CDR3 region has 17 residues. Written as DNA, the CDR3 is TGTGCCAGCAGTGAGGTGTGGGGCGGGGGGGCCAGAGATACGCAGTATTTT. It is translated as CASSEVWGGGARDTQYF.

This clone showed up just a few times. The chain is built from TRBV6-5 and TRBJ2-7; tentatively, D is TRBD1 (6 bases). The CDR3 has 14 residues. V was pared by 5 bases and J by 1 base, with 12 bases between. The V gene's germline CDR1 is MNHEY and CDR2 SVGAGI. The CDR3 reads CASSTGMGSYEQYF. The CDR3, as DNA: TGTGCCAGCAGTACAGGGATGGGGTCCTACGAGCAGTACTTC.

The gene calls are TRBV28 and TRBJ2-7; 14 bases map to TRBD2. Germline V lookup: CDR1 MDHEN, CDR2 SYDVKM. The CDR3 runs 18 residues. The V gene end was trimmed by 4 bases and the J gene end by 3 bases; junction bases not matched to a gene: 11. The chain's CDR3 is CASSSPPGLAGVGYEQYF. Here the CDR3 DNA reads TGTGCCAGCAGTTCCCCTCCGGGACTAGCGGGGGTAGGCTACGAGCAGTACTTC.

The chain uses TRBV5-4 and TRBJ1-3; 9 bases are a match to TRBD1. The trim removed 0 bases at V and 2 bases at J, leaving 0 bases unmatched. The CDR3 consists of 15 residues. The V gene's germline CDR1 is SGHNT and CDR2 YYREEE (reference sequence). CDR3 nucleotide sequence: TGTGCCAGCAGCTTGGACAGGGGGCCTGGAAACACCATATATTTT. As protein: CASSLDRGPGNTIYF.

The rearrangement uses TRBV4-1 and TRBJ2-7; possible D gene TRBD2, 5 bases. Per germline, CDR1 MGHRA and CDR2 YSYEKL. The CDR3 is 14 residues long. Trimming removed 4 bases at V and 5 bases at J, with 15 bases between. Written as DNA, the CDR3 is TGCGCCAGCAGCCCGCTCGGGGTATTGGACGAGCAGTACTTC. Translation gives CASSPLGVLDEQYF.

The CDR3 protein is CASSRDREWGTDTQYF. The DNA of the CDR3 is TGCGCCAGCAGTCGGGACAGGGAGTGGGGCACAGATACGCAGTATTTT. V and J are TRBV5-1 and TRBJ2-3; 9 nucleotides align to TRBD1. The CDR3 length is 16 residues. Per germline, CDR1 SGHRS and CDR2 YFSETQ. After removal of 5 bases from V and 1 base from J, the junction contained 8 bases not matched to a gene.

The J gene is TRBJ2-7, the V gene TRBV10-2; 9 nucleotides align to TRBD1. Germline V gene data show CDR1 as WSHSY and CDR2 as SAAADI. This CDR3 is 17 amino acids long. V gave up 3 bases and J gave up 2 bases; unmatched junction bases: 11. This CDR3 reads CASSDLSPGQGAYEQYF. The CDR3 DNA reads TGCGCCAGCAGTGACCTATCACCGGGACAGGGCGCCTACGAGCAGTACTTC.

V usage is TRBV18 and J usage is TRBJ1-1; the D gene is possibly TRBD1 (5 bases). V lost 5 bases and J 4 bases, leaving 11 bases between the germline ends. The germline V gene has CDR1 KGHSH and CDR2 LQKENI. The CDR3 runs to 13 residues. For the CDR3, the DNA is TGTGCCAGCTCAGTTGACAGAACCACTGAAGCTTTCTTT. This encodes CASSVDRTTEAFF. The full variable domain, in which reference TRBV18 and TRBJ1-1 provide the parts outside the CDR3, is NAGVMQNPRHLVRRRGQEARLRCSPMKGHSHVYWYRQLPEEGLKFMVYLQKENIIDESGMPKERFSAEFPKEGPSILRIQQVVRGDSAAYFCASSVDRTTEAFFGQGTRLTVV.

The chain uses TRBV28 and TRBJ2-7; D uncertain. CDR3 length equals 12 residues. Germline V lookup: CDR1 MDHEN, CDR2 SYDVKM. With 3 bases removed from V and 3 bases from J, the gap between germline ends came to 6 bases. CDR3 residues: CASSFSYYEQYF. The CDR3 DNA follows: TGTGCCAGCAGTTTCTCTTACTACGAGCAGTACTTC.

V usage is TRBV28 and J usage is TRBJ1-1; possibly TRBD1 for D (6 bases). The CDR3 covers 14 residues. Per the germline V gene, CDR1 is MDHEN and CDR2 is SYDVKM. V lost 5 bases and J lost 4, with 14 bases in between. The CDR3 region is CASSATGLGTEAFF. CDR3 coding DNA: TGTGCCAGCAGTGCCACAGGGTTAGGCACTGAAGCTTTCTTT.

Only a few counts were recorded for this clone. The chain recombines TRBV29-1 with TRBJ2-5; TRBD2 aligns across 10 bases. With 4 bases clipped from V and 2 bases from J, the junction kept 10 bases outside the gene matches. The CDR3 has 16 residues. CDR1 SQVTM and CDR2 ANQGSEA come from the germline V gene. Here the CDR3 reads CSVGGWTSGFQETQYF. DNA of the CDR3: TGCAGCGTTGGTGGCTGGACTAGCGGATTTCAAGAGACCCAGTACTTC.

This clone occurred a few times. The chain uses TRBV25-1 and TRBJ1-2, with D hard to call. There are 13 residues in the CDR3. CDR1 and CDR2 from the germline V gene are MGHDK and SYGVNS. The V end lost 6 bases, the J end lost 6 bases, and 14 bases lay between the germline ends. This chain's CDR3 is CASSGPGKHGYTF. The CDR3 nucleotides are TGTGCCAGCAGCGGGCCGGGAAAGCATGGCTACACCTTC.

For the CDR3, the DNA is TGTGCCAGCAGCCCTTCCGGGACACCCTACGAGCAGTACTTC. This translates into CASSPSGTPYEQYF. The chain combines TRBV7-2 with TRBJ2-7, with a weak D call TRBD1 (6 bases). Trimming shortened V by 5 bases and J by 2 bases, and 13 bases separated the two germline ends. CDR1 SGHTA and CDR2 FQGNSA come from the germline V gene. The CDR3 contains 14 residues.

V usage is TRBV28 and J usage is TRBJ1-3, with TRBD1 matching over 8 bases. The junction had 2 bases not matched to a gene; V was cut back by 5 bases and J by 2 bases. Looked up from germline, CDR1 is MDHEN and CDR2 is SYDVKM. This CDR3 is 14 amino acids long. CDR3 protein: CASSEDRAGNTIYF. CDR3 DNA: TGTGCCAGCAGTGAGGACAGGGCTGGAAACACCATATATTTT.